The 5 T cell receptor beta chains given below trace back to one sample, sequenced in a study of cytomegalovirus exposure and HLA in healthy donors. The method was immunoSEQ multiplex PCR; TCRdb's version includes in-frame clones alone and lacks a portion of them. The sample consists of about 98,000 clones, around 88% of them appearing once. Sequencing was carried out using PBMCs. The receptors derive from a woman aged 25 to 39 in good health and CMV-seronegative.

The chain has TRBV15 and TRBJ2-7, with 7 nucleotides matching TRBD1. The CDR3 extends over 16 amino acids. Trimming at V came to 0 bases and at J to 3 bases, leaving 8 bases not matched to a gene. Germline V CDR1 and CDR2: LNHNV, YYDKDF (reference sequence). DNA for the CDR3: TGTGCCACCAGCAGAGATACCCGCCGGGACAGCTACGAGCAGTACTTC. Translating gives CATSRDTRRDSYEQYF.

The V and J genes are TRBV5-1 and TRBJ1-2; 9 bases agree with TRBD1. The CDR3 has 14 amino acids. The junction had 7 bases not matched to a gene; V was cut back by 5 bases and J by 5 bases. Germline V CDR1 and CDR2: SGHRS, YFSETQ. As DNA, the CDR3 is TGCGCCAGCAGATCCGGGACAGGGATTTATGGCTACACCTTC. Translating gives CASRSGTGIYGYTF.

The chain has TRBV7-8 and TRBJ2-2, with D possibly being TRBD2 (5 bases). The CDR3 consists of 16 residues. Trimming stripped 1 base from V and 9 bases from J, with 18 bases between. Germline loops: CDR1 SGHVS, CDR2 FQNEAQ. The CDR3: CASSLVSESRARELFF. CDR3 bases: TGTGCCAGCAGCTTAGTTTCGGAATCGAGGGCACGGGAGCTGTTTTTT.

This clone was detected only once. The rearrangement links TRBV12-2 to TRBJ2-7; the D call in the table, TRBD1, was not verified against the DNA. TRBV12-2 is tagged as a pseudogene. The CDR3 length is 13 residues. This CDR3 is CASRLEGGCRTDF. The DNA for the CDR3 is TGTGCAAGTCGCTTGGAAGGGGGATGCCGAACCGACTTC.

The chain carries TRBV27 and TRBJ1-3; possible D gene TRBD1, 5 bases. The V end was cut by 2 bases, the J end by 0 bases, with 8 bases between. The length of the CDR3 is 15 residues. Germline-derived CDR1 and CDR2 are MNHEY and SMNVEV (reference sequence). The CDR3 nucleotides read TGTGCCAGCAGTTTACAGGGATTCTCTGGAAACACCATATATTTT. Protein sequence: CASSLQGFSGNTIYF.